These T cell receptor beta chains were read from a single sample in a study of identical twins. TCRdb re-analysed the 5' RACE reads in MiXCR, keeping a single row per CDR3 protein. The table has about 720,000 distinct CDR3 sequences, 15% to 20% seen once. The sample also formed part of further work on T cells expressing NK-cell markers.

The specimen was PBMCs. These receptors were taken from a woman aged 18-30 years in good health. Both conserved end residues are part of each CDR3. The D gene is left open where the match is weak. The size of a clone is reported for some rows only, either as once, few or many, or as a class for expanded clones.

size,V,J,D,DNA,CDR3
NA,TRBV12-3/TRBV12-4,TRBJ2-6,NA,TGTGCCAGCAGTTCCCCTCGGGCTGGGGCCAACGTCCTGACTTTC,CASSSPRAGANVLTF
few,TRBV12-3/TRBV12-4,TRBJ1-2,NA,TGTGCCAGCAGCCTTCAGGAGACACACTATGGCTACACCTTC,CASSLQETHYGYTF
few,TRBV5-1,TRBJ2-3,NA,TGCGCCAGCAGCTTGGCCCTCAACGGATACACAGATACGCAGTATTTT,CASSLALNGYTDTQYF
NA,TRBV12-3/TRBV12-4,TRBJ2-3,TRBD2,TGTGCCAGCAGTTTTCGGACTAGCGGGAGCACAGATACGCAGTATTTT,CASSFRTSGSTDTQYF
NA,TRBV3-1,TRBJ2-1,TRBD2,TGTGCCAGCAGCCGAGGGACTAGCGGGGGGCCAAGCTCCTACAATGAGCAGTTCTTC,CASSRGTSGGPSSYNEQFF
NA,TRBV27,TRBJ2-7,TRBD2,TGTGCCAGCAGCCCCGGGGGGTACCAGGACGAGCAGTACTTC,CASSPGGYQDEQYF
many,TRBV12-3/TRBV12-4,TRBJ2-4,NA,TGTGCCAGCACCCGAGGGGGGGCCAAAAACATTCAGTACTTC,CASTRGGAKNIQYF
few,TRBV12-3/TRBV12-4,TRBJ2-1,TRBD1,TGTGCCAGCAGTTCACGACAGGGGGTCACCTACAATGAGCAGTTCTTC,CASSSRQGVTYNEQFF
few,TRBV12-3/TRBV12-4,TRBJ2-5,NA,TGTGCCAGCAGTCTATCTGCGACCCAGTACTTC,CASSLSATQYF
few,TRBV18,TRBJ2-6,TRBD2,TGTGCCAGCTCACCACTGGCGGGGGCTGGGGCCAACGTCCTGACTTTC,CASSPLAGAGANVLTF
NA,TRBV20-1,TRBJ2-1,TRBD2,TGCAGTGCTAGAGTTAGCGGGGGCTCCTACAATGAGCAGTTCTTC,CSARVSGGSYNEQFF
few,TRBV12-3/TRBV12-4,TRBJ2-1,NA,TGTGCCAGCAGTTTAGACAGGGCCCTAGAGCAGTTCTTC,CASSLDRALEQFF
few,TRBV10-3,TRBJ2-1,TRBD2,TGTGCCATCAGAGCGGGACTACCATACAATGAGCAGTTCTTC,CAIRAGLPYNEQFF
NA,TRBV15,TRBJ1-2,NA,TGTGCCACCAGCAGCGCAGGGGAGGATGGCTACACCTTC,CATSSAGEDGYTF
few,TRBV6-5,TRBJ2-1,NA,TGTGCCAGCAGTTACCTGGCAGGTGCTAGTTTTGGGCAGTTCTTC,CASSYLAGASFGQFF
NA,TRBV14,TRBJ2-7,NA,TGTGCCAGCAGCCTCTGGGGCCACCCCGAGCAGTACTTC,CASSLWGHPEQYF
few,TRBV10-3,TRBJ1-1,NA,TGTGCCATCAGTGAAATAGGGCGAAGCGCTGAAGCTTTCTTT,CAISEIGRSAEAFF
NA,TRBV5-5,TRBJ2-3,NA,TGTGCCAGCAGCCCCCAGCAGGGGGGAGTGGATACGCAGTATTTT,CASSPQQGGVDTQYF
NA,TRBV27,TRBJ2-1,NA,TGTGCCAGCAGTCTCCTAACTCCGATCCCCCGTCGCAATGAGCAGTTCTTC,CASSLLTPIPRRNEQFF
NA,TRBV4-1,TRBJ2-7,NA,TGCGCCAGCAGCTTCCGGGACACTGAAAACTACGAGCAGTACTTC,CASSFRDTENYEQYF
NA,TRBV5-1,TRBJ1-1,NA,TGCGCCAGCAGCTTAACCACACGACCGGCGACAGCCATGAACACTGAAGCTTTCTTT,CASSLTTRPATAMNTEAFF
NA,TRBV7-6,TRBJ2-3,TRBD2,TGTGCCAGCCCCTGGTGGAGACTAGCCGACACAGATACGCAGTATTTT,CASPWWRLADTDTQYF
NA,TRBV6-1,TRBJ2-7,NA,TGTGCCAGCAGTGAAACGGCTGACTCCTACGAGCAGTACTTC,CASSETADSYEQYF
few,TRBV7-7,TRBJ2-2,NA,TGTGCTAGCAGCGTCGACGGGACCCCGAGCGGGGAGCTGTTTTTT,CASSVDGTPSGELFF
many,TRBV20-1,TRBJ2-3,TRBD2,TGCAGTGCAAATGATCCTAGCGGATTCACAGATACGCAGTATTTT,CSANDPSGFTDTQYF
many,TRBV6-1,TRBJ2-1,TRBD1,TGTGCCAGCAGTCCCCGACAGGGCCACAATGAGCAGTTCTTC,CASSPRQGHNEQFF
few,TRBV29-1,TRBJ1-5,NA,TGCAGCGTTGGAATCAGTTCCAATCAGCCCCAGCATTTT,CSVGISSNQPQHF
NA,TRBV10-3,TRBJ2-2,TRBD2,TGTGCCATCAGGACTAGCGGGGATGCCGGGGAGCTGTTTTTT,CAIRTSGDAGELFF
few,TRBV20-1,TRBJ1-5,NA,TGCAGTGCTAGGCCTTCGGGGTACAATCAGCCCCAGCATTTT,CSARPSGYNQPQHF
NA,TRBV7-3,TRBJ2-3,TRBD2,TGTGCCAGCAGCTTACTCGGGGGGATAGATACGCAGTATTTT,CASSLLGGIDTQYF
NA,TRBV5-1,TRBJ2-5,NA,TGCGCCAGCAGCTTGGCCGGGGTTGAAGAGACCCAGTACTTC,CASSLAGVEETQYF
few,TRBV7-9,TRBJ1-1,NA,TGTGCCAGCAGCCGGGAAGTGGAAGCTTTCTTT,CASSREVEAFF
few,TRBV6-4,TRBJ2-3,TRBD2,TGTGCCAGCAGTGAGGCTAGCGGGAGTTTTACAGATACGCAGTATTTT,CASSEASGSFTDTQYF
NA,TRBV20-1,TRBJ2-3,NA,TGCAGTGCGGAAGAGGGGCTAGCGACAGATACGCAGTATTTT,CSAEEGLATDTQYF
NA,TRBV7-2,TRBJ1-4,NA,TGTGCCAGCAGCCCAACAGGGCGGCCAAGTGAAAAACTGTTTTTT,CASSPTGRPSEKLFF
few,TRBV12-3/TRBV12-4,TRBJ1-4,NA,TGTGCCAGCAGTTTAATTAATGAAAAACTGTTTTTT,CASSLINEKLFF
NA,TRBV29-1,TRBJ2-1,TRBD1,TGCAGCGTTGAACGAGACAGGGGTACTGAGCAGTTCTTC,CSVERDRGTEQFF
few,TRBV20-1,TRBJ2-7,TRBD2,TGCAGTGCGGGGGGGGGTGAGCAGTACTTC,CSAGGGEQYF
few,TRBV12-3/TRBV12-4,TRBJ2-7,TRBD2,TGTGCCAGCAGCCTCTCCGGGACTAGCGGGAGAGGCGGGTACGAGCAGTACTTC,CASSLSGTSGRGGYEQYF
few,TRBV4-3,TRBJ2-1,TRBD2,TGCGCCAGCAGTAGGATAGCGGGAGGATCGAGCTCCTACAATGAGCAGTTCTTC,CASSRIAGGSSSYNEQFF
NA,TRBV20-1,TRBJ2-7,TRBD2,TGCAGTGCTAGAGGTAGCGGGAGGCCCCACTACGAGCAGTACTTC,CSARGSGRPHYEQYF
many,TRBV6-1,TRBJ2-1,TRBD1,TGTGCCAGCAGAACGACAGGGCACATTGATGAGCAGTTCTTC,CASRTTGHIDEQFF
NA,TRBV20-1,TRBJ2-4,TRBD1,TGCAGTGCTAGCCGAACAGGGGGGAAAAACATTCAGTACTTC,CSASRTGGKNIQYF
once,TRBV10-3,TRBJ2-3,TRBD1,TGTGCCATCAAATCAGGGGGCGACACAGATACGCAGTATTTT,CAIKSGGDTDTQYF
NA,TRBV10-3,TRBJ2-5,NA,TGTGCCATCTCCCTCGCCAGAGATGGCGGCCCAAGGGAGACCCAGTACTTC,CAISLARDGGPRETQYF
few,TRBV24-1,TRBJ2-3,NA,TGTGCCACCAGTGATAAAGGAGATACGCAGTATTTT,CATSDKGDTQYF